These T cell receptor beta chains were read from a single sample in a study of blood T cell repertoires in COVID-19. Clones were sequenced by immunoSEQ multiplex PCR, and TCRdb holds only the in-frame ones, with some missing. Of about 33,000 clones listed, 70% to 90% were seen once; the top ten hold under 30%. The sequenced material came from peripheral blood. All receptors derive from a woman aged 80 or over with active or convalescent COVID-19. CDR3s include the opening cysteine and the closing phenylalanine or tryptophan. A D gene is named only where the DNA matches it firmly. Some rows have no size entry. The others give once, few or many, or a class for an expanded clone.

NA,TRBJ2-2,NA,TRBV6-4,CASRGRTGELFF,TGTGCCAGCAGGGGGCGCACCGGGGAGCTGTTTTTT
TRBD1,TRBJ1-1,NA,TRBV10-1,CASSGGQGKAFF,TGCGCCAGCAGTGGGGGACAGGGGAAGGCTTTCTTT
TRBD1,TRBJ2-4,NA,TRBV6-4,CASSEGTGSIQYF,TGTGCCAGCAGTGAAGGGACAGGGAGCATTCAGTACTTC
TRBD2,TRBJ2-3,NA,TRBV19,CATRAGGPFLTDTQYF,TGTGCCACCCGAGCGGGGGGGCCGTTTCTCACAGATACGCAGTATTTT
NA,TRBJ1-2,NA,TRBV18,CASSPDSLGYTF,TGTGCCAGCTCACCAGACAGCCTTGGCTACACCTTC
NA,TRBJ1-5,NA,TRBV5-1,CASSPGWGRDQPQHF,TGCGCCAGCAGCCCTGGCTGGGGGCGCGATCAGCCCCAGCATTTT
NA,TRBJ1-1,NA,TRBV2,CASSEVDFGQGGAFF,TGTGCCAGCAGTGAAGTCGACTTTGGGCAGGGAGGAGCTTTCTTT
TRBD2,TRBJ2-5,NA,TRBV6-6,CASSPGLAGDLFQETQYF,TGTGCCAGCAGTCCCGGACTAGCGGGAGACCTCTTCCAAGAGACCCAGTACTTC
TRBD1,TRBJ2-1,NA,TRBV6-6,CASARTGEFDEQFF,TGTGCCAGCGCCAGGACAGGGGAGTTCGATGAGCAGTTCTTC
TRBD1,TRBJ2-3,NA,TRBV2,CASNLGQGSTDTQYF,TGTGCCAGCAACCTCGGACAGGGGAGCACAGATACGCAGTATTTT
TRBD1,TRBJ2-2,NA,TRBV2,CASSARGLSTGELFF,TGTGCCAGCAGTGCCAGGGGGCTGAGCACCGGGGAGCTGTTTTTT
TRBD1,TRBJ1-5,NA,TRBV4-1,CASSQANRDRGNQPQHF,TGCGCCAGCAGCCAGGCTAACCGGGACAGGGGGAATCAGCCCCAGCATTTT
NA,TRBJ2-1,few,TRBV11-3,CASSLGRQVSDEQFF,TGTGCCAGCAGCTTAGGTCGACAGGTTTCGGATGAGCAGTTCTTC
NA,TRBJ2-1,NA,TRBV3-1/TRBV3-2,CASSQGSGHNEQFF,TGTGCCAGCAGCCAAGGAAGCGGACACAATGAGCAGTTCTTC
NA,TRBJ1-1,NA,TRBV5-1,CASSATGSGTEAFF,TGCGCCAGCAGCGCAACAGGGTCAGGCACTGAAGCTTTCTTT